This T cell receptor beta chain emerged from a study of blood T cell repertoires in COVID-19. Study information: Specimens from acute and convalescent COVID-19 originated in the United States, Italy and Spain. The analysed material was cDNA or gDNA that came from T cells, B-cell-depleted T cells, or PBMCs.

Sequencing used immunoSEQ multiplex PCR; TCRdb keeps in-frame clones, though not all of them. The table has 40,000 to 55,000 clones, over 85% seen once. Patients of the Seattle cohort, enrolled during active infection, were followed longitudinally. CDR3 length: 16 amino acids. The germline gives CDR1 LNHDA, CDR2 SQIVND (reference sequence). V was clipped by 1 base and J by 2 bases, with 12 bases between them. The V gene is TRBV19, the J gene TRBJ1-5; D is unresolved. This TCR was recovered from a man in his fifties or sixties with COVID-19, enrolled during active disease. Sequencing used peripheral blood. This CDR3 is CASSIVAGFGNQPQHF. In DNA form, the CDR3 reads TGTGCCAGTAGTATAGTCGCGGGGTTCGGCAATCAGCCCCAGCATTTT.